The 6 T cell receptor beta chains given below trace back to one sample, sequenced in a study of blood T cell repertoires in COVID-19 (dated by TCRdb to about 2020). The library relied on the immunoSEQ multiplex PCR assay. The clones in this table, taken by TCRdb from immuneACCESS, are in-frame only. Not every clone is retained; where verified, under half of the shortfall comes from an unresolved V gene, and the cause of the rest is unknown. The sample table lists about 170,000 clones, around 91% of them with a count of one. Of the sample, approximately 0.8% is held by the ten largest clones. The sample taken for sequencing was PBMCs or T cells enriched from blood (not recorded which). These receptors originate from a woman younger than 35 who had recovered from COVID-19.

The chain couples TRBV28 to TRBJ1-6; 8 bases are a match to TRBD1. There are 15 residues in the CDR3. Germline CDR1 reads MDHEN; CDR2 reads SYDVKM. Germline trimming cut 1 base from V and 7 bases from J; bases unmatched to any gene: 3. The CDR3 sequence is CASSLLDRDNSPLHF. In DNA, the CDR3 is TGTGCCAGCAGTTTATTGGACAGGGACAATTCACCCCTCCACTTT.

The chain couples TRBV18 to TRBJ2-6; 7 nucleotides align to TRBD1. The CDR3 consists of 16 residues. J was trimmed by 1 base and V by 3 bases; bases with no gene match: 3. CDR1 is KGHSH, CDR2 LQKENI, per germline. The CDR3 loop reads CASSPTTGSGANVLTF. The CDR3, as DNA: TGTGCCAGCTCACCCACGACAGGGTCTGGGGCCAACGTCCTGACTTTC.

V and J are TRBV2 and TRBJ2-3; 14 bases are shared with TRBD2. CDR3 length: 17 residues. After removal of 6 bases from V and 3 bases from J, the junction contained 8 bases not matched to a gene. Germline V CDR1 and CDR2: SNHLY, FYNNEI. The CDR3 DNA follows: TGTGCCAGCAGGCAGACTAGCGGGAGGGCCAGGACAGATACGCAGTATTTT. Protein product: CASRQTSGRARTDTQYF.

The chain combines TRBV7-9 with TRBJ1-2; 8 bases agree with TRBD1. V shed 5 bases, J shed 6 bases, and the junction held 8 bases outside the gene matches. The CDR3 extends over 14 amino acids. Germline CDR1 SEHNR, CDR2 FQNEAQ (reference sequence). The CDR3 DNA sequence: TGTGCCAGCAGCCTTGGACAGGGTGATAATGGCTACACCTTC. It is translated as CASSLGQGDNGYTF. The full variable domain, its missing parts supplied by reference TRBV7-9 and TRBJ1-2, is DTGVSQNPRHKITKRGQNVTFRCDPISEHNRLYWYRQTLGQGPEFLTYFQNEAQLEKSRLLSDRFSAERPKGSFSTLEIQRTEQGDSAMYLCASSLGQGDNGYTFGSGTRLTVV.

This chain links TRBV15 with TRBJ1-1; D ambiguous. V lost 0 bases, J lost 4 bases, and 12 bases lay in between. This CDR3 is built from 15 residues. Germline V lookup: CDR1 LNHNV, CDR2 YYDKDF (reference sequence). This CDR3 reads CATSRDLEGSTEAFF. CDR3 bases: TGTGCCACCAGCAGAGATTTGGAAGGGAGCACTGAAGCTTTCTTT.

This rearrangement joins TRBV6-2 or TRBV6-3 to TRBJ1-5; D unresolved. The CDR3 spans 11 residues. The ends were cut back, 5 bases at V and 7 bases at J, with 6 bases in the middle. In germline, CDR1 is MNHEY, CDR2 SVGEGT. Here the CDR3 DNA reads TGTGCCAGCAGTAGAGGCCAGCCCCAGCATTTT. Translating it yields CASSRGQPQHF.